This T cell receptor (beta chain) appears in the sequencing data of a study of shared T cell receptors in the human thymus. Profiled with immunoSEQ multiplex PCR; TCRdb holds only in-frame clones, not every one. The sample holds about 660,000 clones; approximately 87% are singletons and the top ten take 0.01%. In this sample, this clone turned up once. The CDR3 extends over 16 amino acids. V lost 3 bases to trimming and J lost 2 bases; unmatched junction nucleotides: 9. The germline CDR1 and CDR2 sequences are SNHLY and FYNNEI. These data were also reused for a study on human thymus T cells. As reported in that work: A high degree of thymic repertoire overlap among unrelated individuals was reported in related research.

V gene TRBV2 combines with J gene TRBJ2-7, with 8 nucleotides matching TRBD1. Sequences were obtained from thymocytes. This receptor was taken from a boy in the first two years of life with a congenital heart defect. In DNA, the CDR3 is TGTGCCAGCAGTGAGCGGCCAGGGGGCTCAGCCTACGAGCAGTACTTC. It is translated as CASSERPGGSAYEQYF.